Here is one TCR beta chain with its context. What this receptor recognizes is not known. Nothing much larger sits one base from this clone, and base qualities are not available. Collaborating institutions collected whole blood in K2EDTA tubes following their own protocols. For TCRbeta analysis, collaborators shipped samples as frozen whole blood, isolated PBMCs, or DNA extracted from either of those sample types. This specimen comes from a study of blood T cell repertoires in COVID-19 (dated by TCRdb to 2020 to 2021). Broadly, across the study: The collaborator samples originated in the United States, Italy and Spain and spanned the acute and convalescent phases of COVID-19. The material from the prospective study consisted of cDNA or gDNA derived from T cells, B-cell-depleted T cells, or PBMCs. Subjects who had been exposed to COVID-19, were actively infected with it, or had recovered from it provided the deeply sampled blood TCRbeta repertoires that made up the dataset. The repertoires were released in a freely available public database intended as a resource for research on the immune response to SARS-CoV-2. The samples were drawn from the first 160 participants of the ongoing ImmuneRACE study and from over 950 subjects provided by 6 global collaborators. Sample metadata almost always included a de-identified subject ID, COVID-19 status, age in years and sex. HLA class I and class II types, where available, came from metadata supplied by the sample provider rather than from assay-based typing.

Overall results and qualifications from the work: How much clinical and demographic metadata was included differed by source and by participant, and the metadata was provided uncurated.

TCRbeta CDR3 regions were amplified from genomic DNA using the immunoSEQ Assay, a bias-controlled multiplex PCR. In the original analysis: The number of nucleated cells in each sample was estimated by amplification of reference gene primers within the assay. To quantify the absolute abundance of each unique TCRbeta CDR3 rearrangement, sequence reads were collapsed and filtered. For each sample, productive Simpson clonality was calculated as the square root of Simpson's diversity index across productive rearrangements. TCRdb took this table from immuneACCESS and kept in-frame rearrangements with V and J called. Such tables lack part of the clones; where checked against another copy, unresolved V genes explain under half of the gap, and the rest is unexplained. From that table come the V and J calls and clone size; the DNA was used to work out D and trimming. The sample contains fewer than 6,000 clones, 70% to 90% of them found a single time. The top ten hold 2.5% to 3.5% of the sample.

Inclusive of the bounding cysteine and phenylalanine, the CDR3 is 13 residues long. Solely the CDR3 DNA is kept, with 39 bases framed from the first base. Trimming removed 5 bases from V and 4 bases from J, leaving 11 bases between the germline ends. The rearranged segments are TRBV12-3 or TRBV12-4 and TRBJ1-2, with the identity of the D gene unclear. The receptor was derived from a woman at least 80 years old with acute or convalescent COVID-19. Sample: peripheral blood. The CDR3 protein sequence reads: CASSPTGSYGYTF. The DNA sequence is TGTGCCAGCAGTCCAACGGGGAGCTATGGCTACACCTTC.